This T cell receptor beta chain was retrieved from a study of T cells after yellow fever vaccination. Study outcomes and limitations: One caveat is that FACS-sorted repertoires could contain abundant clonotypes contaminating from the bulk population. The study re-detected most primary-vaccination clones after the booster (about 95% CD4, around 90% CD8). By day 5 rather than day 15, the secondary response had peaked, though it was weaker. A limited proportion of clonotypes was detected within both the CD4 and CD8 compartments.

This CDR3 region has 14 residues. Germline-derived CDR1 and CDR2 are SGHDT and YYEEEE. The V end was cut by 4 bases, the J end by 6 bases, with 13 bases between. TCRdb re-called the 5' RACE reads through MiXCR, storing one row per CDR3 protein. The sample records a few hundred thousand distinct CDR3 sequences, over 10% being singletons. This clonotype was detected only a few times. Its cognate antigen is unknown. The sample in question was CD4+ T cells sorted from PBMCs, obtained 45 days after the yellow fever booster vaccination. The V call is TRBV5-6, the J call TRBJ2-2; D remains ambiguous. This receptor was obtained from a man aged 25 to 40 who received the YFV17D yellow fever vaccine. The CDR3 loop is CASSPGTAAGELFF. The CDR3 DNA is TGTGCCAGCAGCCCCGGAACGGCGGCCGGGGAGCTGTTTTTT.